The next 3 T cell receptor beta chains were all read from a single sample in a study of radiotherapy plus CTLA-4 blockade in lung cancer. This table comes from immunoSEQ multiplex PCR, and its TCRdb copy is limited to in-frame clones, with some not included. The repertoire has 43,000 or so clones, 73% of them found once; the top ten carry around 3.3%. This specimen was peripheral blood, taken from a patient treated with radiotherapy plus ipilimumab. The receptors shown here come from a human donor with non-small cell lung cancer who had a complete response to radiotherapy plus ipilimumab.

The chain is built from TRBV18 and TRBJ1-5, with unresolved D. Per germline, CDR1 KGHSH and CDR2 LQKENI. V shed 3 bases and J shed 4 bases, with 10 bases lying between them. CDR3 length: 14 residues. The CDR3: CASSPQEGNQPQHF. The CDR3 region has the DNA TGTGCCAGCTCACCGCAGGAGGGAAATCAGCCCCAGCATTTT.

The chain couples TRBV19 to TRBJ2-1; 12 bases match TRBD2. J lost 7 bases, V lost 6 bases, and 7 bases had no gene match. CDR1 is LNHDA and CDR2 is SQIVND in the germline V gene (reference sequence). The CDR3 length is 15 residues. DNA for the CDR3: TGTGCCAGTAGGACACTAGCGGGGGGCGTGAATGAGCAGTTCTTC. It yields the protein CASRTLAGGVNEQFF.

The chain links TRBV12-5 to TRBJ2-1, with D possibly matching TRBD2 (6 bases). Trimming removed 0 bases at V and 7 bases at J, with 16 bases between. The CDR3 is made up of 16 amino acids. CDR1 LGHNT and CDR2 FRNRAP come from the germline V gene. DNA for the CDR3: TGTGCTAGTGGTTTGGTAAAGACGGGAGTTACTAATGAGCAGTTCTTC. Its translation: CASGLVKTGVTNEQFF.